This T cell receptor beta chain appears in the sequencing data of a study of cytomegalovirus exposure and HLA in healthy donors. Using immunoSEQ multiplex PCR, the repertoire was profiled, and TCRdb retains in-frame clones only, with some absent. The table has about 110,000 clones, roughly 86% seen once. The CDR3 length is 16 residues. J gave up 1 base and V 5 bases, and 10 bases lay outside the gene matches. Germline V gene lookup returns CDR1 SGHAT and CDR2 FQDESV (reference sequence). The sequencing input was PBMCs. The J gene is TRBJ1-1, the V gene TRBV11-1; 7 positions agree with TRBD1. The receptor was derived from a woman younger than 35 in good health and CMV-seronegative. The chain's CDR3 is CASSQEADRANTEAFF. DNA of the CDR3: TGTGCCAGCAGCCAAGAGGCAGACAGGGCGAACACTGAAGCTTTCTTT.